This TCR beta chain came from a study of CD8+ T cells in alopecia areata. Sequencing used cDNA as its template, made by extracting RNA and reverse transcribing it. TCRdb's table, derived via immunoSEQ multiplex PCR, lists solely in-frame clones and lacks some. The sample records about 64,000 clones, 44% being singletons. This sequence originates from a human donor with alopecia areata. The sequenced material came from NKG2D-low CD8+ T cells sorted from blood.

As DNA, the CDR3 is TGTGCCAGCAGTTTATCCCGGACATTCTACGAGCAGTACTTC. Its protein product is CASSLSRTFYEQYF. The chain joins TRBV27 to TRBJ2-7; D may be TRBD1 (5 bases). V was trimmed by 0 bases and J by 3 bases, leaving 9 bases between them. This CDR3 is built from 14 residues. Per the germline V gene, CDR1 is MNHEY and CDR2 is SMNVEV (reference sequence).